The following is a TCR beta chain sequence with its context. This PCR relied on a set of 60 Vbeta primers and 13 Jbeta primers. Sequencing used immunoSEQ multiplex PCR; TCRdb keeps in-frame clones, though not all of them. The profile shows 150,000 to 200,000 clones, around 65% of them singletons. V gave up 6 bases and J gave up 7 bases; unmatched junction bases: 12. This CDR3 has 16 residues. Germline V gene lookup returns CDR1 LNHDA and CDR2 SQIVND (reference sequence). This sample is drawn from a study of cytomegalovirus exposure and HLA in healthy donors. The TCR originated in a woman in her forties in good health and CMV-seropositive. The genes are TRBV19 and TRBJ2-2; 9 nucleotides agree with TRBD2. What was sequenced was PBMCs. CDR3 in amino acids: CASSGLAGDRGGELFF. The CDR3 DNA is TGTGCCAGTAGCGGGTTAGCGGGAGATAGGGGCGGGGAGCTGTTTTTT.